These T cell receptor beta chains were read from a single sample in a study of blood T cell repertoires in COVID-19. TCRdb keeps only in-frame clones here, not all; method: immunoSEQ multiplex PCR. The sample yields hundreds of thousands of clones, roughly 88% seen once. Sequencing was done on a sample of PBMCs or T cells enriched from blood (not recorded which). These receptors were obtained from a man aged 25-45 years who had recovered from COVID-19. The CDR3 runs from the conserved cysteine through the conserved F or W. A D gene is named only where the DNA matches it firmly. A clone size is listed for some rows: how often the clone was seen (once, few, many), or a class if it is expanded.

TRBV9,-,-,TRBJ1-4,TGTGCCAGCAGCACCGACAGTAATGAAAAACTGTTTTTT,CASSTDSNEKLFF
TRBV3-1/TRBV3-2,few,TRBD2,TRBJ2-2,TGTGCCAGCAGCCACGATGCCCTAGCGGGGGCCACCGGGGAGCTGTTTTTT,CASSHDALAGATGELFF
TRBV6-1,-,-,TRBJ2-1,TGTGCCAGCAGTGATCCGGCAGGGAGGCTATCCTACAATGAGCAGTTCTTC,CASSDPAGRLSYNEQFF
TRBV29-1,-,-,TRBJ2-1,TGCAGCGCTCTCCTAGTTAATGAGCAGTTCTTC,CSALLVNEQFF
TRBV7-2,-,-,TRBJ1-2,TGTGCCAGCAGCTTAGAGGGGTACGGGCATGGCTACACCTTC,CASSLEGYGHGYTF
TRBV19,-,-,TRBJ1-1,TGTGCCAGTAGTTTGGGACCGCCCGGGGGTGAAGCTTTCTTT,CASSLGPPGGEAFF
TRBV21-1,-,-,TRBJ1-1,TGTGCCAGCGGGGGGACCTCGGGGGACACTGAAGCTTTCTTT,CASGGTSGDTEAFF
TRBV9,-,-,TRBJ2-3,TGTGCCAGCAGCGCAGAGACTAGCACAGATACGCAGTATTTT,CASSAETSTDTQYF
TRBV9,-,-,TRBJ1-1,TGTGCCAGCAGCAAATACGGGACATCGGCTGAAGCTTTCTTT,CASSKYGTSAEAFF
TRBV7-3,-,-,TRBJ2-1,TGTGCCAGCAGCTTAGGCAGGGCGGCCTACAATGAGCAGTTCTTC,CASSLGRAAYNEQFF
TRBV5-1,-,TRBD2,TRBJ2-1,TGCGCCAGCAGCTTGTCCGTAGCGGGGGGGCCGGTCGAGCAGTTCTTC,CASSLSVAGGPVEQFF
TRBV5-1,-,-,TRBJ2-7,TGCGCCAGCAGAGATAGACAGGCCTCCGCCGAGCAGTACTTC,CASRDRQASAEQYF
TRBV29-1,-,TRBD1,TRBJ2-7,TGCAGCGCTTCGGGACAGAACTACGAGCAGTACTTC,CSASGQNYEQYF
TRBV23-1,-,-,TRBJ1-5,TGCGCCAGCAGTCATCGGGGGGCCGGGCAGCCCCAGCATTTT,CASSHRGAGQPQHF
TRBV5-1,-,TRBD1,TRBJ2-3,TGCGCCAGCAGTTCGGGACAGGGAGGACCAGATACGCAGTATTTT,CASSSGQGGPDTQYF
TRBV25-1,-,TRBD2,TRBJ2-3,TGTGCCAGCAGAGCCCCGGGACTAGCGGGGGGCTACACAGATACGCAGTATTTT,CASRAPGLAGGYTDTQYF
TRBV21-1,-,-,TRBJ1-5,TGTGCCAGCAGCAATCATGGGACAGGTCCCGGAGGCCCCCAGCATTTT,CASSNHGTGPGGPQHF
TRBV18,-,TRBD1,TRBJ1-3,TGTGCCAGCTCATATACAGGGGGATCTGGAAACACCATATATTTT,CASSYTGGSGNTIYF
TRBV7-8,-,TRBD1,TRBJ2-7,TGTGCCAGCAGCTTAGAGCCGGGACAGGGGGCGTACGAGCAGTACTTC,CASSLEPGQGAYEQYF
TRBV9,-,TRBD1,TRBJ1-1,TGTGCCAGCAGCGTAGCCGGCTCAGGGGGCTGGGCTGAAGCTTTCTTT,CASSVAGSGGWAEAFF
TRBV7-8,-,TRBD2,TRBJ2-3,TGTGCCAGCAGCTTCCTCGACGGGGGGGCCGCAGATACGCAGTATTTT,CASSFLDGGAADTQYF
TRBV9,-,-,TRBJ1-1,TGTGCCAGCAGCTCACTCCCCCATGGGACTACGGACACTGAAGCTTTCTTT,CASSSLPHGTTDTEAFF
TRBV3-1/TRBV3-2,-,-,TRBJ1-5,TGTGCCAGCAGCTGGGGAGGTCAGCCCCAGCATTTT,CASSWGGQPQHF
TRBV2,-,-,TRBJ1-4,TGTGCCACCCTCCCTGGGAGGGGGGGAGAAAAACTGTTTTTT,CATLPGRGGEKLFF
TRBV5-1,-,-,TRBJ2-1,TGCGCCAGCAGCTTGGCCAGCACAGGCTCCTACAATGAGCAGTTCTTC,CASSLASTGSYNEQFF
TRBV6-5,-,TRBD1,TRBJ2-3,TGTGCCAGCAGTCCGGGACAGAAGAAAGATACGCAGTATTTT,CASSPGQKKDTQYF
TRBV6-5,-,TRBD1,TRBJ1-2,TGTGCCAGCAGGACAGGGTCCCTACGGGATGGCTACACCTTC,CASRTGSLRDGYTF
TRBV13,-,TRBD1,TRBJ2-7,TGTGCCAGCAGCTTCCGACAGGGGGCGCAGGTGCAGTACTTC,CASSFRQGAQVQYF
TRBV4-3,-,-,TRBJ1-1,TGCGCCAGCAGCCAAGAAAGGGGTGTGAACACTGAAGCTTTCTTT,CASSQERGVNTEAFF
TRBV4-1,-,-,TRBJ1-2,TGCGCCAGCAGCCAAGTTTCGGACACCTATGGCTACACCTTC,CASSQVSDTYGYTF
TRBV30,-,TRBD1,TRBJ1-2,TGTGCCTGGAGTGTACCATGGGACAGCTTATATGGCTACACCTTC,CAWSVPWDSLYGYTF
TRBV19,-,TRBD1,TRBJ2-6,TGTGCCAGTAGTGTAACAGGGGAGAGAGCTGGGGCCAACGTCCTGACTTTC,CASSVTGERAGANVLTF
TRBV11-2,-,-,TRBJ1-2,TGTGCCAGCAGCATACCAGGAAGCTATGGCTACACCTTC,CASSIPGSYGYTF
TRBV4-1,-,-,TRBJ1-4,TGCGCCAGCAGCGCCGGACAGACTAATGAAAAACTGTTTTTT,CASSAGQTNEKLFF
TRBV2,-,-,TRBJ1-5,TGTGCCAGCAGTGACAGGGTTAATAGCAATCAGCCCCAGCATTTT,CASSDRVNSNQPQHF
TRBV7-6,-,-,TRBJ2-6,TGTGCCAGCAGCCTTCGACGAGGCTCTGGGGCCAACGTCCTGACTTTC,CASSLRRGSGANVLTF
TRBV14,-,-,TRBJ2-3,TGTGCCAGCAGCCACAGGGTAGGGACAGATACGCAGTATTTT,CASSHRVGTDTQYF
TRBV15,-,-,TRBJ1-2,TGTGCCACCAGCAGAGAAGAAGGGGGCTATGGCTACACCTTC,CATSREEGGYGYTF
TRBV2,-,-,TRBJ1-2,TGTGCAGTGATCCCCGGGAGCCCGGGCGACTATGGCTACACCTTC,CAVIPGSPGDYGYTF
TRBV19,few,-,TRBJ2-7,TGTGCCAGTAGTATGCGTGTAAAAGATGAGCAGTACTTC,CASSMRVKDEQYF
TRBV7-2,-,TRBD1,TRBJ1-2,TGTGCCAGCAGCTTAGTGGGACAGGAAAGGGGCTATGGCTACACCTTC,CASSLVGQERGYGYTF
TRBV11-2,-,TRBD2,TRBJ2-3,TGTGCCAGCAGACAACTTGCGGGGGGAACAGATACGCAGTATTTT,CASRQLAGGTDTQYF
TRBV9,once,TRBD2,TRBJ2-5,TGTGCCAGCAACGAAGTGGGGGGGACGGGGACCCAGTACTTC,CASNEVGGTGTQYF
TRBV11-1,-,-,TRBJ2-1,TGTGCCAGCAGCTCAAACTCGGTGGAGCAGTTCTTC,CASSSNSVEQFF
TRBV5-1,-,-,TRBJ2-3,TGCGCCAGCAGCAAACCTCCGACAAACACAGATACGCAGTATTTT,CASSKPPTNTDTQYF
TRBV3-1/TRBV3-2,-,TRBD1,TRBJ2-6,TGTGCCAGCAGCCAGGGGGACAGGGGGCACGCTGGGGCCAACGTCCTGACTTTC,CASSQGDRGHAGANVLTF
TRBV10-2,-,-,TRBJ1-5,TGCGCCAGCAGCTTGGGGCAGGGGAATCAGCCCCAGCATTTT,CASSLGQGNQPQHF
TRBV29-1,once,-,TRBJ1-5,TGCAGCGTTGGTCTTTCGCCAGGGAGGGGTCAGCCCCAGCATTTT,CSVGLSPGRGQPQHF
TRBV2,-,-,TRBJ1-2,TGTGCCAGCAGTGCACCCCAGGTGGACTATGGCTACACCTTC,CASSAPQVDYGYTF
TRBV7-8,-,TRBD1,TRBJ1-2,TGTGCCAGCAGCTCCCGGGTGGACAGGGCCTATGGCTACACCTTC,CASSSRVDRAYGYTF
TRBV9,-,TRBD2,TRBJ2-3,TGTGCCAGCAGCGTAGTTAGCGGGGGGCTCACAGATACGCAGTATTTT,CASSVVSGGLTDTQYF
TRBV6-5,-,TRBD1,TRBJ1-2,TGTGCCAGCAACCCGGGACAGGGAAAAGGCTACACCTTC,CASNPGQGKGYTF
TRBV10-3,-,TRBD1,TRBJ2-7,TGTGCCATCAGATCACAGGGGTACGAGCAGTACTTC,CAIRSQGYEQYF